The 31 T cell receptor beta chains presented below share a single source sample, sequenced in a study of T cell repertoires in cytomegalovirus infection. TCRdb ran MiXCR on the reads and lists one entry per CDR3 protein. The table includes roughly 190,000 distinct CDR3 sequences, 8% to 10% detected once. What was sequenced was PBMCs. The source of these receptors is a human donor in good health (CMV status not recorded). Some clones in this sample may be carry-over from other donors' samples.

There are a few counts of this clonotype. The J gene is TRBJ2-1, the V gene TRBV20-1; D gene ambiguous. Germline CDR1 is DFQATT and CDR2 is SNEGSKA (reference sequence). The CDR3 has 16 amino acids. The CDR3: CSTEHPRSTFYNEQFF. The CDR3 region has the DNA TGCAGCACCGAACACCCCCGGTCTACCTTCTACAATGAGCAGTTCTTC.

There are many counts of this clonotype. The gene calls are TRBV7-9 and TRBJ2-3; TRBD2 aligns across 15 bases. V trimming: 5 bases; J trimming: 6 bases; junction bases outside the gene matches: 6. Germline-derived CDR1 and CDR2 are SEHNR and FQNEAQ (reference sequence). This CDR3 region has 16 residues. The CDR3 DNA reads as TGTGCCAGCAGCCCCTGGACTAGCGGGGGGGCCGATACGCAGTATTTT. This gives the protein CASSPWTSGGADTQYF.

This clonotype has ten or more counts. The J gene is TRBJ2-3, the V gene TRBV7-2; D not certain. Germline V gives CDR1 SGHTA, CDR2 FQGNSA. The CDR3 is made up of 15 amino acids. V lost 1 base, J lost 2 bases, and 10 bases lay in between. The CDR3 protein is CASSLGVHYTDTQYF. The CDR3 bases are TGTGCCAGCAGCTTAGGGGTCCATTACACAGATACGCAGTATTTT.

The sample holds a few counts of this clonotype. The V and J genes are TRBV15 and TRBJ2-1, with TRBD2 identical over 9 bases. V gave up 2 bases and J gave up 3 bases; unmatched junction bases: 5. In germline, CDR1 is LNHNV, CDR2 YYDKDF (reference sequence). There are 16 residues in the CDR3. CDR3 sequence (DNA): TGTGCCACCAGCAGACGTAGCGGGAGAGGCTACAATGAGCAGTTCTTC. Protein: CATSRRSGRGYNEQFF.

This clonotype was recorded many times. This chain joins TRBV7-2 and TRBJ1-1; D possibly corresponds to TRBD1 (5 bases). V lost 1 base and J 1 base, leaving 13 bases between the germline ends. Germline CDR1 and CDR2: SGHTA and FQGNSA. The CDR3 is 16 residues long. The CDR3 region has the DNA TGTGCCAGCAGCTTAGGGCCAGCAGGGAGGAACACTGAAGCTTTCTTT. It encodes CASSLGPAGRNTEAFF. The full variable domain, completed using reference TRBV7-2 and TRBJ1-1, is GAGVSQSPSNKVTEKGKDVELRCDPISGHTALYWYRQSLGQGLEFLIYFQGNSAPDKSGLPSDRFSAERTGGSVSTLTIQRTQQEDSAVYLCASSLGPAGRNTEAFFGQGTRLTVV.

There are a few counts of this clonotype. The chain combines TRBV11-2 with TRBJ2-5; 7 bases line up with TRBD2. Unmatched junction bases numbered 18, after V lost 3 bases and J lost 2 bases. The CDR3 runs 19 residues. Germline V gives CDR1 SGHAT, CDR2 FQNNGV. The CDR3 DNA sequence: TGTGCCAGCAGCTTCCGCCCAATCGGATATGGAGCGGGGCAAGAGACCCAGTACTTC. It is translated as CASSFRPIGYGAGQETQYF.

Many counts were recorded for this clonotype. The chain has TRBV7-9 and TRBJ1-2, with D possibly matching TRBD1 (6 bases). Trimming took 11 bases from V and 8 from J, leaving 21 bases between them. The germline gives CDR1 SEHNR, CDR2 FQNEAQ (reference sequence). The CDR3 is 13 residues long. CDR3 protein: CAFEDSRKEGYTF. CDR3 DNA: TGTGCCTTTGAGGACAGCCGCAAAGAAGGCTACACCTTC.

This clonotype was observed many times. DNA of the CDR3: TGTGCCAGCAGCCAAAAGAAGGATTCCCGCAGGGAAAAACTGTTTTTT. Encoded protein: CASSQKKDSRREKLFF. The chain carries TRBV3-1 and TRBJ1-4; no clear D gene. The CDR3 covers 16 residues. The germline V gene has CDR1 LGHDT and CDR2 YNNKEL (reference sequence). The V end was cut by 2 bases, the J end by 8 bases, with 18 bases between.

This clonotype was counted at least ten times. The chain uses TRBV7-2 and TRBJ2-3, with D tentatively TRBD2 (5 bases). The length of the CDR3 is 13 residues. In germline, CDR1 is SGHTA, CDR2 FQGNSA. V dropped 4 bases and J dropped 8 bases, with 13 bases sitting between them. The CDR3 DNA reads TGTGCCAGCAGCTCAAACAGAGAGGGTACGCAGTATTTT. Its protein product is CASSSNREGTQYF.

This clonotype was seen many times. This sequence joins TRBV7-2 and TRBJ2-7; D is unclear. Germline values: CDR1 SGHTA, CDR2 FQGNSA. The V end lost 4 bases, the J end lost 6 bases, and 13 bases lay between the germline ends. This CDR3 contains 13 residues. In DNA, the CDR3 is TGTGCCAGCAGCTCTCTGGACGGCGGCGAGCAGTACTTC. It translates to CASSSLDGGEQYF.

This clonotype showed up just a few times. The gene calls are TRBV28 and TRBJ2-7; tentative D call: TRBD2 (6 bases). The germline V gene has CDR1 MDHEN and CDR2 SYDVKM. This CDR3 has 12 residues. CDR3 region: CATDGSSYEQYF. The CDR3 DNA reads TGTGCTACCGACGGGAGCTCCTACGAGCAGTACTTC.

The chain is built from TRBV4-1 and TRBJ1-2; D is unclear. V was trimmed by 0 bases and J by 0 bases, leaving 8 bases between them. Germline lookup yields CDR1 MGHRA and CDR2 YSYEKL. The CDR3 is made up of 15 amino acids. CDR3 loop: CASSQDPTTNYGYTF. Written as DNA, the CDR3 is TGCGCCAGCAGCCAAGATCCCACCACTAACTATGGCTACACCTTC.

The table lists this clonotype with a few counts. The chain links TRBV28 to TRBJ1-1; TRBD1 matches 9 bases. The J segment lost 3 bases and the V segment lost 5 bases, leaving 7 bases of the junction unmatched. The CDR3 has 15 amino acids. Per germline, CDR1 MDHEN and CDR2 SYDVKM. The CDR3 DNA follows: TGTGCCAGCAGTCCCTCGACAGGGGGGCACACTGAAGCTTTCTTT. Translating it yields CASSPSTGGHTEAFF. The full variable domain, rest sourced from reference TRBV28 and TRBJ1-1, is DVKVTQSSRYLVKRTGEKVFLECVQDMDHENMFWYRQDPGLGLRLIYFSYDVKMKEKGDIPEGYSVSREKKERFSLILESASTNQTSMYLCASSPSTGGHTEAFFGQGTRLTVV.

Only a few counts were recorded for this clonotype. The chain combines TRBV20-1 with TRBJ1-2; 7 positions match TRBD1. The ends lost 6 bases at V and 4 bases at J; junction bases unmatched: 11. Germline-derived CDR1 and CDR2 are DFQATT and SNEGSKA (reference sequence). The CDR3 loop spans 14 amino acids. CDR3 DNA: TGCAGTGCGAGAACAGGGGTCTCGGGCTATGGCTACACCTTC. Encoded protein: CSARTGVSGYGYTF.

This clonotype was seen ten or more times. V and J are TRBV7-2 and TRBJ1-1; a weak D match, TRBD1 (5 bases). Trimming left V 5 bases short and J 5 bases short, with 15 bases between. The CDR3 is 14 amino acids. Germline CDR1 reads SGHTA; CDR2 reads FQGNSA. The CDR3 protein is CASSPRGGGTEAFF. Here the CDR3 DNA reads TGTGCCAGCAGCCCGCGGGGGGGAGGGACTGAAGCTTTCTTT.

This clonotype showed up many times. The chain is built from TRBV19 and TRBJ2-1; the D is unclear. The CDR3 sequence is 13 residues long. CDR1 is LNHDA and CDR2 is SQIVND in the germline V gene (reference sequence). V lost 5 bases and J 7 bases, leaving 12 bases between the germline ends. The chain's CDR3 is CASSFLGSNEQFF. The CDR3 bases are TGTGCCAGTAGTTTCTTGGGATCAAATGAGCAGTTCTTC.

The genes are TRBV10-3 and TRBJ1-5; tentatively, D is TRBD1 (6 bases). The CDR3 has 13 residues. The ends were cut back, 4 bases at V and 4 bases at J, with 8 bases in the middle. The germline gives CDR1 ENHRY, CDR2 SYGVKD. CDR3 DNA: TGTGCCATCAGTGGGACAGTTAATCAGCCCCAGCATTTT. It encodes CAISGTVNQPQHF.

This clonotype was seen ten or more times. The chain couples TRBV12-3 or TRBV12-4 to TRBJ1-1; D may be TRBD1 (6 bases). There are 13 residues in the CDR3. Between the trimmed V and J ends, which lost 1 base and 4 bases, there was a span of 7 bases. CDR3 residues: CASSLGGPTEAFF. CDR3 DNA sequence: TGTGCCAGCAGTTTAGGGGGGCCCACTGAAGCTTTCTTT.

A few counts support this clonotype. The chain recombines TRBV4-2 with TRBJ2-3; TRBD2 matches at 11 bases. Unmatched junction bases numbered 9, after V lost 1 base and J lost 3 bases. Germline CDR1 is LGHNA and CDR2 is YNFKEQ. The CDR3 length is 18 residues. The CDR3 nucleotides read TGTGCCAGCAGCCAAGCAGCCGGGACTAGCGGAACAACAGATACGCAGTATTTT. Its protein product is CASSQAAGTSGTTDTQYF.

This clonotype was seen repeatedly, ten times or more. The chain uses TRBV28 and TRBJ1-2, with 11 bases identical to TRBD1. V was clipped by 5 bases and J by 7 bases; unmatched bases: 3. CDR1 and CDR2 from the germline V gene are MDHEN and SYDVKM. The CDR3 length is 13 residues. CDR3 sequence reads: CASSPGQGGGYTF. CDR3 in DNA: TGTGCCAGCAGTCCGGGACAGGGGGGTGGCTACACCTTC.

This rearrangement joins TRBV11-2 to TRBJ2-7; the D is unclear. Germline loops: CDR1 SGHAT, CDR2 FQNNGV. V was pared by 3 bases and J by 1 base, with 13 bases between. The CDR3 spans 15 residues. CDR3 loop: CASSFTDELSYEQYF. The CDR3 DNA sequence: TGTGCCAGCAGCTTCACGGACGAGCTTTCCTACGAGCAGTACTTC.

The CDR3 reads CASSLIGTSGTNNEQFF. For the CDR3, the DNA is TGTGCCAGCAGCTTAATAGGGACTAGCGGGACTAACAATGAGCAGTTCTTC. The V call is TRBV7-3, the J call TRBJ2-1, with 13 bases aligning to TRBD2. J lost 5 bases, V lost 1 base, and 5 bases had no gene match. Germline-derived CDR1 and CDR2 are SGHTA and FQGTGA. CDR3 length: 17 amino acids. The variable domain in full, with the rest retrieved from reference TRBV7-3 and TRBJ2-1, is GAGVSQTPSNKVTEKGKYVELRCDPISGHTALYWYRQSLGQGPEFLIYFQGTGAADDSGLPNDRFFAVRPEGSVSTLKIQRTERGDSAVYLCASSLIGTSGTNNEQFFGPGTRLTVL.

This clonotype was counted at least ten times. This chain links TRBV12-3 or TRBV12-4 with TRBJ2-2; the D gene could be TRBD1 or TRBD2 (5 bases each). The CDR3 has 14 amino acids. Trimming pared 7 bases from V and 5 bases from J, leaving 14 bases between. The CDR3 loop reads CASTPLGETGELFF. In DNA form, the CDR3 reads TGTGCCAGCACCCCGTTGGGGGAGACCGGGGAGCTGTTTTTT.

This clonotype was seen ten or more times. The chain recombines TRBV12-3 or TRBV12-4 with TRBJ1-2; tentatively, D is TRBD1 (6 bases). The V end lost 4 bases, the J end lost 8 bases, and 20 bases lay between the germline ends. This CDR3 region has 15 residues. The CDR3 DNA is TGTGCCAGCAGTTGGGGCCACCGAGGGGGTCAGGGCTACACCTTC. Protein sequence: CASSWGHRGGQGYTF.

This clonotype was picked up one time. This rearrangement joins TRBV29-1 to TRBJ2-3, with TRBD1 identical over 10 bases. J lost 4 bases, V lost 0 bases, and 1 base had no gene match. The CDR3 runs to 14 residues. CDR1 and CDR2 from the germline V gene are SQVTM and ANQGSEA. The CDR3 spells CSVEDGQGADTQYF. The CDR3 coding sequence is TGCAGCGTTGAAGATGGACAGGGGGCAGATACGCAGTATTTT.

In its sample, this clonotype was seen many times. This chain connects TRBV28 to TRBJ2-5, with D hard to call. Germline assignment: CDR1 MDHEN and CDR2 SYDVKM. Trimming stripped 1 base from V and 5 bases from J, with 14 bases between. CDR3 length: 15 amino acids. The CDR3 reads CASSLLSVLRETQYF. CDR3 nucleotide sequence: TGTGCCAGCAGTTTATTGTCGGTGCTAAGGGAGACCCAGTACTTC.

On this clonotype: A single base separates this from a much larger clone, so it may be a read error. The chain carries TRBV7-2 and TRBJ2-5; D unclear. CDR3 size: 11 residues. Germline V lookup: CDR1 SGHTA, CDR2 FQGNSA. The CDR3 here is CDSSLWETQYF. The CDR3 DNA reads as TGTGACAGCAGCTTATGGGAGACCCAGTACTTC.

This clonotype was recorded at least ten times. The rearrangement uses TRBV7-2 and TRBJ2-3; 11 bases line up with TRBD2. The trim removed 5 bases at V and 1 base at J, leaving 2 bases unmatched. The CDR3 spans 15 residues. CDR1 is SGHTA and CDR2 is FQGNSA in the germline V gene. CDR3 amino acids: CASSQLAGGTDTQYF. CDR3 nucleotide sequence: TGTGCCAGCAGCCAACTAGCGGGGGGCACAGATACGCAGTATTTT. Based on the CDR3 plus reference TRBV7-2 and TRBJ2-3, the full variable domain is GAGVSQSPSNKVTEKGKDVELRCDPISGHTALYWYRQSLGQGLEFLIYFQGNSAPDKSGLPSDRFSAERTGGSVSTLTIQRTQQEDSAVYLCASSQLAGGTDTQYFGPGTRLTVL.

This clonotype turned up a few times. This chain connects TRBV20-1 to TRBJ2-5; D is uncertain. V lost 0 bases to trimming and J lost 2 bases, with 7 bases between them. The length of the CDR3 is 13 residues. Germline V lookup: CDR1 DFQATT, CDR2 SNEGSKA (reference sequence). CDR3 sequence (DNA): TGCAGTGCTAGAGAGGTTCAGCAAGAGACCCAGTACTTC. As protein: CSAREVQQETQYF.

This clonotype appeared a few times. The V gene is TRBV27, the J gene TRBJ2-1; D is possibly TRBD2 (7 bases). Germline lookup yields CDR1 MNHEY and CDR2 SMNVEV (reference sequence). V dropped 0 bases and J dropped 13 bases, with 13 bases sitting between them. The CDR3 sequence is 13 residues long. In nucleotides, the CDR3 is TGTGCCAGCAGTTTATCGGGGGGGGCTGTCCAGTTCTTC. This codes for CASSLSGGAVQFF.

The chain has TRBV7-2 and TRBJ2-1; D possibly matches TRBD1 or TRBD2 (6 bases each). The CDR3 covers 16 residues. Trimming removed 5 bases from V and 4 bases from J, with 18 bases in between. Germline V gives CDR1 SGHTA, CDR2 FQGNSA. The CDR3 coding sequence is TGTGCCAGCAGCCTGGGGCGATGGGGGGCATACAATGAGCAGTTCTTC. Translating it yields CASSLGRWGAYNEQFF.